The 20 T cell receptor beta chains below come from one sample, sequenced in a study of beta chain features in type 1 diabetes. Their antigens are not known. Regarding the study as a whole: TCRB CDR3s from Type 1 diabetes patients were moderately but significantly shorter in all four CD4+ subsets.

All of the isolated RNA was reverse transcribed, so expressed TCRB transcripts were sequenced. The protocol was immunoSEQ multiplex PCR, while the TCRdb copy is restricted to in-frame clones and leaves out a portion. The repertoire consists of approximately 170,000 clones, with approximately 8.1% occurring once and the leading ten covering 0.94%. Sequenced: central memory CD4+ T cells from blood. The receptors shown here come from a woman in her forties with type 1 diabetes.

This clone was seen a handful of times. The chain uses TRBV11-2 and TRBJ2-7, with TRBD2 matching over 11 bases. There are 14 residues in the CDR3. V shed 6 bases and J 4 bases; nucleotides not matched to a gene: 5. Per the germline V gene, CDR1 is SGHAT and CDR2 is FQNNGV. The CDR3 region is CASRYSGGGYEQYF. CDR3 bases: TGTGCCAGCAGATATAGCGGGGGGGGTTACGAGCAGTACTTC. The full variable domain, in which reference TRBV11-2 and TRBJ2-7 provide the parts outside the CDR3, is EAGVAQSPRYKIIEKRQSVAFWCNPISGHATLYWYQQILGQGPKLLIQFQNNGVVDDSQLPKDRFSAERLKGVDSTLKIQPAKLEDSAVYLCASRYSGGGYEQYFGPGTRLTVT.

J is TRBJ1-1 and V is TRBV28; D not resolved. V was shortened by 5 bases and J by 2 bases, with 6 bases between the two germline ends. CDR3 length: 12 residues. Germline V lookup: CDR1 MDHEN, CDR2 SYDVKM. The DNA for the CDR3 is TGTGCCAGCAGTGTTTTAAACACTGAAGCTTTCTTT. Translated, it gives CASSVLNTEAFF. Combining the CDR3 with reference TRBV28 and TRBJ1-1 gives the whole variable domain DVKVTQSSRYLVKRTGEKVFLECVQDMDHENMFWYRQDPGLGLRLIYFSYDVKMKEKGDIPEGYSVSREKKERFSLILESASTNQTSMYLCASSVLNTEAFFGQGTRLTVV.

This clone was counted only a few times. This chain joins TRBV9 and TRBJ2-3; the match to TRBD2 covers 9 bases. In germline, CDR1 is SGDLS, CDR2 YYNGEE. CDR3 length: 17 amino acids. J gave up 3 bases and V 0 bases, and 8 bases lay outside the gene matches. The CDR3 sequence: CASSVVGSGGSTDTQYF. Written as DNA, the CDR3 is TGTGCCAGCAGCGTAGTAGGTAGCGGGGGTAGTACAGATACGCAGTATTTT.

The CDR3 is CASSLHPGETQYF. In DNA, the CDR3 is TGTGCCAGCAGCCTGCACCCGGGGGAGACCCAGTACTTC. The chain links TRBV4-2 to TRBJ2-5; a possible D gene is TRBD2 (5 bases). The CDR3 runs to 13 residues. Germline V gene lookup returns CDR1 LGHNA and CDR2 YNFKEQ. The V end lost 4 bases, the J end lost 5 bases, and 11 bases lay between the germline ends.

There are a few counts of this clone. The J gene is TRBJ1-5, the V gene TRBV14; D not resolved. Germline CDR1 and CDR2: SGHDN and FVKESK. V shed 0 bases and J shed 7 bases, with 7 bases lying between them. CDR3 size: 13 residues. CDR3 DNA sequence: TGTGCCAGCAGCCAAGATCTCCAGCAGCCCCAGCATTTT. Amino acids: CASSQDLQQPQHF.

This clone was seen a handful of times. The chain combines TRBV29-1 with TRBJ2-3, with 11 positions matching TRBD2. The CDR3 has 15 amino acids. From germline, CDR1 is SQVTM and CDR2 ANQGSEA. V lost 1 base, J lost 2 bases, and 2 bases stayed unmatched. The CDR3 DNA is TGCAGCGTTGAAGTAGCGGGAGGGGTCACAGATACGCAGTATTTT. Encoded protein: CSVEVAGGVTDTQYF.

The rearrangement links TRBV11-2 to TRBJ2-6; no firm D call. CDR3 length: 15 amino acids. Germline CDR1 SGHAT, CDR2 FQNNGV. The V and J ends lost 4 bases and 1 base respectively, with 8 bases between them. The CDR3 is CASSSQYSGANVLTF. In DNA, the CDR3 is TGTGCCAGCAGCTCCCAGTATTCTGGGGCCAACGTCCTGACTTTC.

The V and J genes are TRBV2 and TRBJ1-2; no definite D call. Trimming took off 8 bases at V and 4 bases at J, with 8 bases between the two ends. This CDR3 has 11 residues. The germline gives CDR1 SNHLY, CDR2 FYNNEI. The CDR3 region has the DNA TGTGCCAGCGGTAAACTCTATGGCTACACCTTC. The encoded protein is CASGKLYGYTF.

This clone was seen a few times. The chain is built from TRBV7-2 and TRBJ2-5, with TRBD2 as a possible D gene (5 bases). Deletions cut 1 base from V and 4 bases from J, with 10 bases between. The CDR3 loop spans 14 amino acids. The germline V gene encodes CDR1 SGHTA and CDR2 FQGNSA. The CDR3 protein is CASSLGAGPETQYF. DNA of the CDR3: TGTGCCAGCAGCTTAGGGGCGGGTCCAGAGACCCAGTACTTC.

This clone turned up a few times. The chain links TRBV7-9 to TRBJ2-5; TRBD1 matches 8 bases. The junction had 19 bases not matched to a gene; V was cut back by 5 bases and J by 2 bases. The germline gives CDR1 SEHNR, CDR2 FQNEAQ (reference sequence). The CDR3 runs 19 residues. CDR3 nucleotide sequence: TGTGCCAGCAGCCCCGGCACCGGACAGGGTCGGGGTGGGCAAGAGACCCAGTACTTC. It yields the protein CASSPGTGQGRGGQETQYF.

The chain joins TRBV6-5 to TRBJ2-3; D is uncertain. The germline V gene has CDR1 MNHEY and CDR2 SVGAGI. The CDR3 is 14 residues long. V lost 3 bases and J lost 4, with 11 bases in between. The CDR3 here is CASSYRRAADTQYF. The CDR3 nucleotides are TGTGCCAGCAGTTATCGGCGCGCGGCAGATACGCAGTATTTT.

This clone appeared many times. The genes are TRBV19 and TRBJ2-5; possible D gene TRBD2, 6 bases. V shed 5 bases and J shed 0 bases, with 10 bases lying between them. Per the germline V gene, CDR1 is LNHDA and CDR2 is SQIVND (reference sequence). The length of the CDR3 is 14 residues. The CDR3 region has the DNA TGTGCCAGTAGTTCCCGGGACTACCAAGAGACCCAGTACTTC. This translates into CASSSRDYQETQYF. The full variable domain, in which reference TRBV19 and TRBJ2-5 provide the parts outside the CDR3, is DGGITQSPKYLFRKEGQNVTLSCEQNLNHDAMYWYRQDPGQGLRLIYYSQIVNDFQKGDIAEGYSVSREKKESFPLTVTSAQKNPTAFYLCASSSRDYQETQYFGPGTRLLVL.

The chain has TRBV5-1 and TRBJ2-7; TRBD2 matches at 10 bases. Germline CDR1 reads SGHRS; CDR2 reads YFSETQ. V lost 0 bases, J lost 5 bases, and 11 bases stayed unmatched. This CDR3 spans 17 amino acids. The CDR3 loop is CASSLEPSGSIGHEQYF. The DNA of the CDR3 is TGCGCCAGCAGCTTGGAGCCTAGCGGGAGTATCGGCCACGAGCAGTACTTC.

This clone occurred a few times. The chain employs TRBV11-3 and TRBJ2-2; TRBD1 agrees at 8 bases. The germline gives CDR1 SGHNT, CDR2 YENEEA. The CDR3 spans 15 residues. V gave up 1 base and J gave up 7 bases; unmatched junction bases: 5. The CDR3 DNA follows: TGTGCCAGCAGCTTAGCGGGGACAGGAAACGGGGAGCTGTTTTTT. Encoded protein: CASSLAGTGNGELFF.

The V call is TRBV10-3, the J call TRBJ2-2, with TRBD1 as a possible D gene (6 bases). CDR3 length: 15 residues. Trimming took 8 bases from V and 5 from J, leaving 18 bases between them. Germline V lookup: CDR1 ENHRY, CDR2 SYGVKD. The CDR3 DNA reads as TGTGCCATCCCAGGGAAACAGGGAGATACCGGGGAGCTGTTTTTT. This gives the protein CAIPGKQGDTGELFF.

In this sample, this clone turned up a few times. The gene calls are TRBV5-6 and TRBJ1-6; the D is unclear. Looked up from germline, CDR1 is SGHDT and CDR2 is YYEEEE. The CDR3 has 13 residues. V was cut by 0 bases and J by 6 bases, with 4 bases left in between. In DNA, the CDR3 is TGTGCCAGCAGCTTGGAAGCTAATTCACCCCTCCACTTT. This encodes CASSLEANSPLHF. The whole variable domain, filled in from reference TRBV5-6 and TRBJ1-6, reads DAGVTQSPTHLIKTRGQQVTLRCSPKSGHDTVSWYQQALGQGPQFIFQYYEEEERQRGNFPDRFSGHQFPNYSSELNVNALLLGDSALYLCASSLEANSPLHFGNGTRLTVT.

This clone was recorded a few times. The chain links TRBV27 to TRBJ2-7; tentative D call: TRBD2 (5 bases). This CDR3 has 15 amino acids. The germline V and J ends were trimmed by 5 bases and 2 bases, with 16 bases remaining between them. Germline CDR1 and CDR2: MNHEY and SMNVEV (reference sequence). CDR3 loop: CASSRTAVGTYEQYF. The CDR3 DNA follows: TGTGCCAGCAGTCGGACTGCTGTAGGAACCTACGAGCAGTACTTC.

V usage is TRBV19 and J usage is TRBJ2-4; a possible D gene is TRBD2 (5 bases). The V gene lost 4 bases and the J gene lost 1 base, with 20 bases spanning the gap. Germline V gives CDR1 LNHDA, CDR2 SQIVND (reference sequence). The CDR3 extends over 18 amino acids. The DNA of the CDR3 is TGTGCCAGTAGTAAAGAGGGCAGGTCAAGAACGGCCAAAAACATTCAGTACTTC. Its translation is CASSKEGRSRTAKNIQYF.

This clone was picked up a small number of times. The V and J genes are TRBV10-3 and TRBJ2-1, with 8 positions matching TRBD1. The germline V gene encodes CDR1 ENHRY and CDR2 SYGVKD. This CDR3 has 15 residues. With 5 bases clipped from V and 0 bases from J, the junction kept 3 bases outside the gene matches. The CDR3 coding sequence is TGTGCCATCAGTAAGGACAGGGACTCCTACAATGAGCAGTTCTTC. Translating gives CAISKDRDSYNEQFF.

The V call is TRBV5-1, the J call TRBJ2-2; weak D call: TRBD2 (5 bases). V lost 0 bases and J 5 bases, leaving 14 bases between the germline ends. Germline V gives CDR1 SGHRS, CDR2 YFSETQ. The CDR3 is 16 residues long. CDR3 bases: TGCGCCAGCAGCTTGGACGTTAGCGTCGGGACCGGGGAGCTGTTTTTT. It is translated as CASSLDVSVGTGELFF. The variable domain in full, completed from reference TRBV5-1 and TRBJ2-2, reads KAGVTQTPRYLIKTRGQQVTLSCSPISGHRSVSWYQQTPGQGLQFLFEYFSETQRNKGNFPGRFSGRQFSNSRSEMNVSTLELGDSALYLCASSLDVSVGTGELFFGEGSRLTVL.